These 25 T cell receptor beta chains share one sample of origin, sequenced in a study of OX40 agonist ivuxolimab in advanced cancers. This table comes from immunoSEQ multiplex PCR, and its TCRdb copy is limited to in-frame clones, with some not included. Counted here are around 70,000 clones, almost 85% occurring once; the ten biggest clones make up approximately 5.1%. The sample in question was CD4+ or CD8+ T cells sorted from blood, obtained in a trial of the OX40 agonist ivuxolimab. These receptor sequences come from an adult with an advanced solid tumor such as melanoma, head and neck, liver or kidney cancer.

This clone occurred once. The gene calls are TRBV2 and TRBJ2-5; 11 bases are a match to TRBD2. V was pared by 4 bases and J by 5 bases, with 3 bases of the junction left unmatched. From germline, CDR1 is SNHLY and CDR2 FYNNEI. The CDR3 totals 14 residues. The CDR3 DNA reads TGTGCCAGCAGTGTTAGCGGGGGGGGTGAGACCCAGTACTTC. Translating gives CASSVSGGGETQYF.

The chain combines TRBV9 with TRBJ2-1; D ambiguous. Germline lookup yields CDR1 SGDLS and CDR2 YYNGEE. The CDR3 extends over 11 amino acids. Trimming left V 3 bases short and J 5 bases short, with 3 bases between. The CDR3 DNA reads TGTGCCAGCAGCGCGGACAATGAGCAGTTCTTC. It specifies CASSADNEQFF. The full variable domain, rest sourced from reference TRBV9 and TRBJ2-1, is DSGVTQTPKHLITATGQRVTLRCSPRSGDLSVYWYQQSLDQGLQFLIQYYNGEERAKGNILERFSAQQFPDLHSELNLSSLELGDSALYFCASSADNEQFFGPGTRLTVL.

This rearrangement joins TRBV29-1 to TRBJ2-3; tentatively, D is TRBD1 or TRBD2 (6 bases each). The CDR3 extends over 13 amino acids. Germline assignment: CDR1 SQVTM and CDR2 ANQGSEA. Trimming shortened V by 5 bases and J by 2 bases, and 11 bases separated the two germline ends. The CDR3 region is CSVTGDNTDTQYF. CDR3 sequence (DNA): TGCAGCGTTACGGGGGACAACACAGATACGCAGTATTTT.

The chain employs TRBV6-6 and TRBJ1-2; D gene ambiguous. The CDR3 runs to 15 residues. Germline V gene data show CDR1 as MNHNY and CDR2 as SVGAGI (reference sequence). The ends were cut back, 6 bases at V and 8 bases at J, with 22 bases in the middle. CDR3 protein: CASSPPTPGLGGYTF. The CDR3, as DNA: TGTGCCAGCAGCCCACCGACTCCAGGACTGGGAGGCTACACCTTC.

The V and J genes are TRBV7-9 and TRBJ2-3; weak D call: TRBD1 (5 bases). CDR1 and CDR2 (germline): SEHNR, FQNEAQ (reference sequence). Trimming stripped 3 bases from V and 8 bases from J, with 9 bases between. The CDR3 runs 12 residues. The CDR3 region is CASSLGPGTQYF. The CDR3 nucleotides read TGTGCCAGCAGCTTGGGGCCGGGTACGCAGTATTTT.

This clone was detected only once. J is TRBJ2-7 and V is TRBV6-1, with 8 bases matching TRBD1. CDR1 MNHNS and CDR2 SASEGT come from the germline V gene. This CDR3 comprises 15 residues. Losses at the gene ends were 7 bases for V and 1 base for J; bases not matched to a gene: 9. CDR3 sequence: CASTTDRARSYEQYF. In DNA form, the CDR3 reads TGTGCCAGCACTACGGACAGGGCTAGGTCCTACGAGCAGTACTTC.

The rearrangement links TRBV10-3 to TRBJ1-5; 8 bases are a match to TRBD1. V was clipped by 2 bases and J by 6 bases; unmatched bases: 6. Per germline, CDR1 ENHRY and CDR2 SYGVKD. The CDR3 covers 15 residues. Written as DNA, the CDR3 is TGTGCCATCAGTGAGGGACAGGGACGAGGTCAGCCCCAGCATTTT. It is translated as CAISEGQGRGQPQHF.

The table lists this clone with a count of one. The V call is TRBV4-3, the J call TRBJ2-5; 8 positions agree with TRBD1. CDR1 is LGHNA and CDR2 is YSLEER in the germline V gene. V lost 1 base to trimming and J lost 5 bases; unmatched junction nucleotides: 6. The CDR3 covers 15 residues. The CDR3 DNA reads TGCGCCAGCAGCCAAGTCTGGCAGGGGGCGGAGACCCAGTACTTC. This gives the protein CASSQVWQGAETQYF.

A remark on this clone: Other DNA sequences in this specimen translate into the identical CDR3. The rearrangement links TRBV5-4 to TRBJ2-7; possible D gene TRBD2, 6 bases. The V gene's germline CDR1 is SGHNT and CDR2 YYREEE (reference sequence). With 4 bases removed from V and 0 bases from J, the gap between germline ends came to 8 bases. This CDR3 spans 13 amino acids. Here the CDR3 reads CASSPGSSYEQYF. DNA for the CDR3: TGTGCCAGCAGCCCCGGGAGCTCCTACGAGCAGTACTTC.

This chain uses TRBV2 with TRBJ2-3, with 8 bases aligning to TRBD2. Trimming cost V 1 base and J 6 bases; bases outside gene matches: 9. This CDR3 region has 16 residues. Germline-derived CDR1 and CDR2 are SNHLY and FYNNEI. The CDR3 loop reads CASSEGLAGFSDTQYF. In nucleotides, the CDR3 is TGTGCCAGCAGTGAAGGGTTAGCGGGGTTCTCGGATACGCAGTATTTT. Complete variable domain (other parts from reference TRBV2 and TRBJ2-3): EPEVTQTPSHQVTQMGQEVILRCVPISNHLYFYWYRQILGQKVEFLVSFYNNEISEKSEIFDDQFSVERPDGSNFTLKIRSTKLEDSAMYFCASSEGLAGFSDTQYFGPGTRLTVL.

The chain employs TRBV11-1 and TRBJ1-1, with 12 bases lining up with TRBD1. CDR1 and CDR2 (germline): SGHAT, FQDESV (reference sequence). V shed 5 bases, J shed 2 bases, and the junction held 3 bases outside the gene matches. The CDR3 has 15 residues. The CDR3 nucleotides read TGTGCCAGCAGCCGGGACAGGGGGCTAAACACTGAAGCTTTCTTT. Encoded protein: CASSRDRGLNTEAFF.

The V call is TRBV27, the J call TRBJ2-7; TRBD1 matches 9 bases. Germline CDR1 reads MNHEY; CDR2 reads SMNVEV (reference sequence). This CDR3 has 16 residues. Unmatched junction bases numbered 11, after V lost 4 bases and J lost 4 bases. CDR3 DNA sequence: TGTGCCAGCAGTTATGGGGGGGGACAGGGACGATACGAGCAGTACTTC. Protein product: CASSYGGGQGRYEQYF.

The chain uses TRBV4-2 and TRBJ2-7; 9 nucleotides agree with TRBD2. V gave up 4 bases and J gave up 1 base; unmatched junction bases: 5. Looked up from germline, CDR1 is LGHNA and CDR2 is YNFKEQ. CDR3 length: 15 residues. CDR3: CASSRTSGPSYEQYF. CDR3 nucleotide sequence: TGTGCCAGCAGCCGAACTAGCGGGCCGTCCTACGAGCAGTACTTC.

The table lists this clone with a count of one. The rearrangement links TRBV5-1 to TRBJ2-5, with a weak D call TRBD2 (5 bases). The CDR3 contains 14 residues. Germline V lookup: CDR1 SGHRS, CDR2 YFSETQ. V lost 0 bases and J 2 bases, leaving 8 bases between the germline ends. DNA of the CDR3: TGCGCCAGCAGCTTGGGGAGGATACAAGAGACCCAGTACTTC. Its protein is CASSLGRIQETQYF.

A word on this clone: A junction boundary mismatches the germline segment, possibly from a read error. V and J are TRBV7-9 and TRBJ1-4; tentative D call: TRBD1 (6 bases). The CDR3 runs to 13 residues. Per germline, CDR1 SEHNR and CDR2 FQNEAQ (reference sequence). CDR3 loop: CASSLVGRPDRNF. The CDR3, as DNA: TGTGCCAGCAGCTTAGTAGGAAGACCGGACAGAAATTTT.

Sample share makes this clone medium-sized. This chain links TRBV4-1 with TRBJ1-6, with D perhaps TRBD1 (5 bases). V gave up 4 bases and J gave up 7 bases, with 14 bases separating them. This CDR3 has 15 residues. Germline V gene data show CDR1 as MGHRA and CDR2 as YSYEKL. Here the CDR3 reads CASSLTLGGNSPLHF. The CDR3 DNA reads TGCGCCAGCAGCCTAACGCTTGGGGGGAATTCACCCCTCCACTTT.

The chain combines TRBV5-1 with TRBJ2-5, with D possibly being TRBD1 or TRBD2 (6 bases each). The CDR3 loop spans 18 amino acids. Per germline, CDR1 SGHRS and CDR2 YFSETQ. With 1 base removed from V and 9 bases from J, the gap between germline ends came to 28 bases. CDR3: CASSLPGQASVRTRAQYF. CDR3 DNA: TGCGCCAGCAGCTTGCCGGGACAAGCTAGCGTACGGACGAGGGCCCAGTACTTC.

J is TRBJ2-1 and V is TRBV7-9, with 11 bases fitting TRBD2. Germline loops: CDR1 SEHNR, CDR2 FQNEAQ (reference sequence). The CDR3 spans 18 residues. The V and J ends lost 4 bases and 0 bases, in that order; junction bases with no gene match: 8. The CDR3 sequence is CASSSRTSGPRSYNEQFF. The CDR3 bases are TGTGCCAGCAGCTCTAGGACTAGCGGGCCCCGCTCCTACAATGAGCAGTTCTTC.

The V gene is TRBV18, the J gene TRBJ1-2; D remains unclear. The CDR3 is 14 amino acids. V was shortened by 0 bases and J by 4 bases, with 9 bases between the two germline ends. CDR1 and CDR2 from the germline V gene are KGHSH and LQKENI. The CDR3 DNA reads TGTGCCAGCTCACCACCAGGATTGAGCTATGGCTACACCTTC. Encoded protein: CASSPPGLSYGYTF.

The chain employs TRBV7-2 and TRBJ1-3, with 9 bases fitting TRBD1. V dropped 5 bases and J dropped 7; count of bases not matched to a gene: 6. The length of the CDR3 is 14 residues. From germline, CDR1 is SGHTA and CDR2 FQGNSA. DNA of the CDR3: TGTGCCAGCAGCCCCGGGACAGGGAGGAACACCATATATTTT. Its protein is CASSPGTGRNTIYF. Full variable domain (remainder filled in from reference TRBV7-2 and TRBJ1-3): GAGVSQSPSNKVTEKGKDVELRCDPISGHTALYWYRQSLGQGLEFLIYFQGNSAPDKSGLPSDRFSAERTGGSVSTLTIQRTQQEDSAVYLCASSPGTGRNTIYFGEGSWLTVV.

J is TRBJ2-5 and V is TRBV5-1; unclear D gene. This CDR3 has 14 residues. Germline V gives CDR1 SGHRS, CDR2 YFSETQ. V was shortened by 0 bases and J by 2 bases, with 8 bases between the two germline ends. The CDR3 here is CASSLAAGQETQYF. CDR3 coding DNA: TGCGCCAGCAGCTTGGCTGCAGGACAAGAGACCCAGTACTTC.

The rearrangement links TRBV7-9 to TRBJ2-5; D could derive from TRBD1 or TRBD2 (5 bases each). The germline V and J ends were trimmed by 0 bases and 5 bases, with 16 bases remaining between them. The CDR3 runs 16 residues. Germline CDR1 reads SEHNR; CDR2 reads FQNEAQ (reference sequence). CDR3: CASSLAGRGVGETQYF. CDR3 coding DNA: TGTGCCAGCAGCTTAGCGGGACGGGGTGTAGGGGAGACCCAGTACTTC.

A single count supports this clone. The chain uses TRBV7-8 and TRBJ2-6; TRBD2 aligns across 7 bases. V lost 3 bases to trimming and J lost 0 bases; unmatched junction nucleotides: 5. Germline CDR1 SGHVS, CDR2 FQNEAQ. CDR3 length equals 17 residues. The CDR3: CASSLGGMVSGANVLTF. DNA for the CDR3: TGTGCCAGCAGCTTGGGAGGGATGGTCTCTGGGGCCAACGTCCTGACTTTC.

CDR3 coding DNA: TGTGCCAGCCAGACGGGGGGCCTAAGCTATGGCTACACCTTC. It encodes CASQTGGLSYGYTF. V is TRBV2 and J is TRBJ1-2, with a tentative D call TRBD1 (6 bases). This CDR3 spans 14 amino acids. Looked up from germline, CDR1 is SNHLY and CDR2 is FYNNEI. With 8 bases removed from V and 4 bases from J, the gap between germline ends came to 17 bases.

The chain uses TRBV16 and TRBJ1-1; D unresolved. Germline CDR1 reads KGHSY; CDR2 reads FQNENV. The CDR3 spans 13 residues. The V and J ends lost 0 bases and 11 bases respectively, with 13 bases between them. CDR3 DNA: TGTGCCAGCAGCCAATCGCTGGTAACAGCGGCTTTCTTT. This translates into CASSQSLVTAAFF.